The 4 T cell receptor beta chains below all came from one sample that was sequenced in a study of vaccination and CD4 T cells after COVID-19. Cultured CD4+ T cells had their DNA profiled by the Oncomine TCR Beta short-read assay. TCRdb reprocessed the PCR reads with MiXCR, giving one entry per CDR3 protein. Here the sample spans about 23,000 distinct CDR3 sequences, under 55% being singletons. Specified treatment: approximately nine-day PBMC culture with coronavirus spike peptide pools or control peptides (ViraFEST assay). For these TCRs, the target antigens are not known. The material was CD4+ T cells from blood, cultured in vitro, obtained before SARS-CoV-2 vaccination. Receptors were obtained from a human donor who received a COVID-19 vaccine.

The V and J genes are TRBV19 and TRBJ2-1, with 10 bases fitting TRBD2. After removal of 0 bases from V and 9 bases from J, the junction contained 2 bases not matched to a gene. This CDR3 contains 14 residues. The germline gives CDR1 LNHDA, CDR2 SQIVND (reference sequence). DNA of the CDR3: TGTGCCAGTAGTATAGAGCTAGCGGGGGTTGAGCAGTTCTTC. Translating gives CASSIELAGVEQFF.

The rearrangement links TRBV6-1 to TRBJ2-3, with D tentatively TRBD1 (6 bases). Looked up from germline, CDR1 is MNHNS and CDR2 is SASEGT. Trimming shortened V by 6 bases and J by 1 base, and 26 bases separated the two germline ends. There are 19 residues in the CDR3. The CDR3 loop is CASSPVKYRASRGTDTQYF. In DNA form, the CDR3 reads TGTGCCAGCAGCCCGGTAAAATACAGGGCTAGCCGTGGCACAGATACGCAGTATTTT.

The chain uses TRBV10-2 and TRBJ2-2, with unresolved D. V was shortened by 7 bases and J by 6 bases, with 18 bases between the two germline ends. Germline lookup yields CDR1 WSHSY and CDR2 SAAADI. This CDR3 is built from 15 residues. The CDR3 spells CASTDVATWPGELFF. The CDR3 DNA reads TGCGCCAGCACCGATGTTGCTACGTGGCCCGGGGAGCTGTTTTTT.

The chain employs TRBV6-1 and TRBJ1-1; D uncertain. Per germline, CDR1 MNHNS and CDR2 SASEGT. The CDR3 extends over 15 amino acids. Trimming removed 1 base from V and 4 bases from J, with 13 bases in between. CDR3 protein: CASSEEWSRRTEAFF. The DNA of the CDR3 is TGTGCCAGCAGTGAAGAGTGGTCGCGACGCACTGAAGCTTTCTTT.